This T cell receptor (beta chain) was sequenced for a study of blood T cell repertoires in COVID-19. Study context: The study drew acute and convalescent COVID-19 samples from the United States, Italy and Spain. In each case, the material was cDNA or gDNA derived from T cells, B-cell-depleted T cells, or PBMCs.

Source study methods: Amplification from reference gene primers served as the basis for estimated nucleated cell counts. The method was immunoSEQ multiplex PCR; TCRdb's version includes in-frame clones alone and lacks a portion of them. The V and J calls and clone size come from that table; D and trimming were worked out from the DNA. This sample yields about 110,000 clones, of which under 90% are seen a single time; approximately 7% belongs to the top ten. Germline V gives CDR1 KGHSH, CDR2 LQKENI. Trimming shortened V by 6 bases and J by 3 bases, and 12 bases separated the two germline ends. The CDR3 sequence is 13 residues long.

The sample was peripheral blood. The origin of this receptor is a woman between 50 and 59 years old with acute or convalescent COVID-19. This chain links TRBV18 with TRBJ2-7, with D perhaps TRBD1 (5 bases). CDR3 in amino acids: CASSGRAGYEQYF. DNA for the CDR3: TGTGCCAGCTCTGGCAGGGCAGGCTACGAGCAGTACTTC.